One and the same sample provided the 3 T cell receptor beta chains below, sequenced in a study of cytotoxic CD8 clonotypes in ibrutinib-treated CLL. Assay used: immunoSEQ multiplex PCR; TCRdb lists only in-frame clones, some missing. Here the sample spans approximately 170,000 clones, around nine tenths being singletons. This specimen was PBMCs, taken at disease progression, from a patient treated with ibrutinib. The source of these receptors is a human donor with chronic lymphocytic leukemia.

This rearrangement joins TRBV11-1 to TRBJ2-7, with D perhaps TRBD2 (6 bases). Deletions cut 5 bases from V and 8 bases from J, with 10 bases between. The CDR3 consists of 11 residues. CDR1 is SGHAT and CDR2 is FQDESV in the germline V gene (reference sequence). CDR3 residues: CASSQTSQQYF. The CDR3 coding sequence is TGTGCCAGCAGCCAAACTAGCCAGCAGTACTTC.

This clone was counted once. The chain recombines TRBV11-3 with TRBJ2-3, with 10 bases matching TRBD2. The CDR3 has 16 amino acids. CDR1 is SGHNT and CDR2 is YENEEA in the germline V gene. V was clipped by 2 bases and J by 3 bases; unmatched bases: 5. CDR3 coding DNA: TGTGCCAGCAGCTTACAACTAGCGGGGAATACAGATACGCAGTATTTT. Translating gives CASSLQLAGNTDTQYF.

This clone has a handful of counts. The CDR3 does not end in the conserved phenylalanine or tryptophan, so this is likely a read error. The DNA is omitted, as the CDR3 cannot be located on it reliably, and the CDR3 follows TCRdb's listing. The CDR3 region is CAWSYVKEGQGD. The V call is TRBV30, the J call TRBJ1-1; TRBD1, the table's D call, lacks a check against the DNA. CDR1 is GTSNPN and CDR2 is SVGIG in the germline V gene (reference sequence). The CDR3 adds up to 12 amino acids, both ends counted.